Listed below are T cell receptor beta chains from one sample, sequenced in a study of T-cell reconstitution after alpha-beta-depleted transplantation in children. TCRdb recomputed calls from the PCR reads with MiXCR, one row per CDR3 protein. The table has hundreds of thousands of distinct CDR3 sequences, 13% seen once. The source was PBMCs, collected before TCRalphabeta/CD19-depleted stem cell transplant. Source of these receptors: a girl aged 2-15 years with congenital amegakaryocytic thrombocytopenia, due to receive a stem cell transplant. Each CDR3 is given without its conserved first and last residue. Fields, in order: V gene, D gene, CDR3 protein. D genes are given only for firm matches.

>TRBV28|NA
TSTTGFLNTGELF
>TRBV28|NA
ASSLISSSPAYEQY
>TRBV20-1|NA
SAKNLVGPANNEQF
>TRBV27|TRBD2
ASSFLRLADNTGELF
>TRBV4-1|TRBD1
ASSRPGGTVYT
>TRBV7-9|NA
ASSSQRTPSREQY
>TRBV5-1|TRBD2
ASSLGTSGRKSLNTGELF
>TRBV20-1|NA
SANGLSSYEQY
>TRBV9|TRBD2
ASSSRLAGEFWSEQF
>TRBV5-1|NA
ASSLDLQSYEQY
>TRBV5-1|TRBD2
ASSLWAGASYEQY
>TRBV20-1|NA
SARDLRSFEQF
>TRBV20-1|NA
SARDYGQPSYEQY
>TRBV3-1|NA
ASSLLDSEQF
>TRBV4-1|TRBD2
ASSQGLAGGLAKNIQY
>TRBV20-1|NA
SARVAPISEAF
>TRBV7-9|NA
ASSFGGARGTQY
>TRBV5-1|TRBD1
ASSLTGQGAF